Listed below are T cell receptor beta chains from one sample, sequenced in a study of T cell responses to AZD1222 COVID-19 vaccine. Here immunoSEQ multiplex PCR was the method, and the copy in TCRdb shows in-frame clones only, minus some. The sample includes 250,000 to 300,000 clones, almost 95% of them seen just once. This specimen was peripheral blood, taken 28 days after the second AZD1222 dose. The source of these receptors is an adult who received the AZD1222 COVID-19 vaccine. CDR3s include the opening cysteine and the closing phenylalanine or tryptophan. Each record gives: D gene, clone size, V gene, J gene, CDR3 DNA, CDR3 protein. The D gene is left open where the match is weak. Not every row has a clone size; where given, it reads once, few, many or a size class.

>TRBD1|-|TRBV15|TRBJ1-1
TGTGCCACCAGCAGAGGGGGACAGGGAGCCACTGAAGCTTTCTTT
CATSRGGQGATEAFF
>-|-|TRBV15|TRBJ2-3
TGTGCCACCAGCAGAGTCGCAGATACGCAGTATTTT
CATSRVADTQYF
>TRBD1|-|TRBV5-1|TRBJ2-5
TGCGCCAGCAGCTTGGCGGACAGGGGAGAGACCCAGTACTTC
CASSLADRGETQYF
>-|-|TRBV6-5|TRBJ2-1
TGTGCCAGCAGCGGCCCTGCCGGGGGTGAGCAGTTCTTC
CASSGPAGGEQFF
>-|once|TRBV11-2|TRBJ2-7
TGTGCCCACATGGGGGGCGACGAGCAGTACTTC
CAHMGGDEQYF
>-|-|TRBV15|TRBJ1-4
TGTGCCACCAGCAGTCCCGGGATATGGGAAAAACTGTTTTTT
CATSSPGIWEKLFF
>-|-|TRBV4-1|TRBJ2-3
TGCGCCAGCAGCCAAGAAGGGATCAGGACGCAGTATTTT
CASSQEGIRTQYF
>-|-|TRBV9|TRBJ2-1
TGTGCCAGCAGCGCCGGGGGTGGACCCTACAATGAGCAGTTCTTC
CASSAGGGPYNEQFF
>-|-|TRBV18|TRBJ1-5
TGTGCCAGCTCACTCAACCAGGGAAGCAATCAGCCCCAGCATTTT
CASSLNQGSNQPQHF
>TRBD1|-|TRBV7-2|TRBJ2-2
TGTGCCAGCGTAGGGACAGGGATTAGAACCGGGGAGCTGTTTTTT
CASVGTGIRTGELFF
>-|-|TRBV15|TRBJ1-5
TGTGCCACCAGCAGAGATAGAAAAAAGCCCCAGCATTTT
CATSRDRKKPQHF
>TRBD1|-|TRBV19|TRBJ1-1
TGTGCCAGTAGTAGCACCGGGACAGGCTCCACTGAAGCTTTCTTT
CASSSTGTGSTEAFF
>-|-|TRBV28|TRBJ2-3
TGTGCCAGCAGTCTAACCCCACTAGTTGGCCCTTCCACGGATACGCAGTATTTT
CASSLTPLVGPSTDTQYF
>-|-|TRBV28|TRBJ2-7
TGTGCCAGCCTGAGCGCCGGGACCGAGCAGTACTTC
CASLSAGTEQYF
>-|-|TRBV2|TRBJ2-7
TGTGCCAGCAGTGGGCTAGCTAGGTACGAGCAGTACTTC
CASSGLARYEQYF
>-|-|TRBV3-1/TRBV3-2|TRBJ1-5
TGTGCCAGCAGCCAGGGCAGGGTCAATCAGCCCCAGCATTTT
CASSQGRVNQPQHF
>-|-|TRBV4-2|TRBJ1-5
TGTGCCAGCAGCCTACGGGAGGGAGATAGCAATCAGCCCCAGCATTTT
CASSLREGDSNQPQHF